This TCR beta chain was documented in a study of T cells in Graves' hyperthyroidism and ophthalmopathy. Study-wide results and limits: Blood also contained most expanded thyroid clonotypes above 0.001.

Amplification of TCR beta CDR3 regions used RNA as the template. Using the HTBI primer set, a first-round RT-PCR was run on the TCR CDR3. Using its own MiXCR run on the multiplex PCR reads, TCRdb lists one record per CDR3 protein. The sample gives nearly 750,000 distinct CDR3 sequences, 35% of which show up once; less than 35% is in the top ten. Per the germline V gene, CDR1 is KGHDR and CDR2 is SFDVKD. The ends lost 4 bases at V and 3 bases at J; junction bases unmatched: 6. The CDR3 loop spans 15 amino acids. When ophthalmopathy did not progress within 18 months, Graves' hyperthyroidism was considered stable. The PBMCs were sourced from fresh peripheral blood (approximately 9 ml). Concerning this clonotype: Its matching antigen is unknown.

The chain carries TRBV24-1 and TRBJ1-2, with 8 bases identical to TRBD1. The sequenced sample was blood. The TCR sequence derives from a woman between 40 and 55 years old with Graves' hyperthyroidism. This chain's CDR3 is CATSETGAGDYGYTF. The CDR3, as DNA: TGTGCCACCAGTGAGACAGGGGCAGGAGACTATGGCTACACCTTC.